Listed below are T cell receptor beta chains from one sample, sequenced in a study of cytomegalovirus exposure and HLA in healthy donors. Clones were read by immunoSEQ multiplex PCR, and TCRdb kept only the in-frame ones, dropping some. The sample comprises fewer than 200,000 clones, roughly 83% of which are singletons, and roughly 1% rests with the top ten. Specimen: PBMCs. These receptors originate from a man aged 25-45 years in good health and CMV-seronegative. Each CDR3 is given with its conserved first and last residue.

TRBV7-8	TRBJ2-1	CASSFATGEQFF
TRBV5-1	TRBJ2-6	CASSLVAGSGANVLTF
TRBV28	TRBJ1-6	CASSLRKAPLHF
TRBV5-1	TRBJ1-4	CASSLAGSSWLEDEKLFF
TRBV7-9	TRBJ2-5	CASSMTTQETQYF
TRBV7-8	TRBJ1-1	CASSLASGRGTEAFF
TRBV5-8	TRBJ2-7	CASSLGRGEQYF
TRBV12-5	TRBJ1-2	CASGLVRGDRAIYGYTF
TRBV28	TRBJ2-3	CASKGSTDTQYF
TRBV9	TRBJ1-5	CAQLKGASQPQHF
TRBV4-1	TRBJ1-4	CASSQGLTEFEKLFF
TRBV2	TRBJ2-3	CASRDRSGGETDTQYF
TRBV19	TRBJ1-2	CASSTPRTGGSYTF
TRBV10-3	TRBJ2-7	CAISPGLATNYEQYF
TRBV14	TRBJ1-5	CASSQAGESNIANQPQHF
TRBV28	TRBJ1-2	CASSFTAQGGTYGYTF
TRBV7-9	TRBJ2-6	CASSLDSGNSLSGANVLTF
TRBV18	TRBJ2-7	CASSPLSVITYEQYF
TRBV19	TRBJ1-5	CASSMTDKGNQPQHF
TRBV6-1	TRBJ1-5	CASSETGQGYQPQHF
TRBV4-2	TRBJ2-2	CASSQGGLAEDTGELFF
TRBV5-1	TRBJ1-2	CASSLGQPNYGYTF
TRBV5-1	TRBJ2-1	CASTSGTGWSVAYNEQFF
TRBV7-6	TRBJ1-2	CASSPLPGTEMCRETGNCYTF
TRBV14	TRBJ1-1	CASSQGVSRWNTEAFF
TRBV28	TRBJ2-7	CASSHRVGEQYF
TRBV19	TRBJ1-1	CASTPVAGGLTEAFF
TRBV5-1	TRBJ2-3	CASTRDRGSDTQYF
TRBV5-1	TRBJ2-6	CASRGGAAEANVLTF
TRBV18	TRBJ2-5	CASSTTQETQYF
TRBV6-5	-	CASRDGLAGLYEQYF
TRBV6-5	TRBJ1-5	CASSDRVGNQPQHF
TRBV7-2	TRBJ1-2	CASSLAVTGSGYTF
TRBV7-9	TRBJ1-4	CASSFGRGGTNEKLFF
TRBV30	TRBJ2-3	CAWSVRLAEQYF
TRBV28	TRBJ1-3	CASSFDDREAGNTIYF
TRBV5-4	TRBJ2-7	CASSLMAGGPYEQYF
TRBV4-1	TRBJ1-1	CASSQVVSRGSYTVDTEAFF
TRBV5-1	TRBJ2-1	CASSERDRAYNEQFF
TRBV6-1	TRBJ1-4	CASSEVRAGEKLFF
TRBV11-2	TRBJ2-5	CASSLGGSGGGGETQYF